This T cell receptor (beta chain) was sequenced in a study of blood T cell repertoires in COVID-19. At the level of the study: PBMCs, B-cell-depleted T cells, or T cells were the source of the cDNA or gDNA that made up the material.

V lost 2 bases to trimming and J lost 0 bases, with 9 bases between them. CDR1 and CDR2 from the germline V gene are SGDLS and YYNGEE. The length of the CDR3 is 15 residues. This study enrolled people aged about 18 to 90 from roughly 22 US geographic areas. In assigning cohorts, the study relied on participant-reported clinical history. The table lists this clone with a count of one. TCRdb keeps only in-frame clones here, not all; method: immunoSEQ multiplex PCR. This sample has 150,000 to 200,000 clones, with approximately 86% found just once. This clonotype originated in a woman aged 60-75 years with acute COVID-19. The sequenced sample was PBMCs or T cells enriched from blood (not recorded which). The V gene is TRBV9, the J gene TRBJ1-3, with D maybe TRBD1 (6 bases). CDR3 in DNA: TGTGCCAGCAGCGTTCAGGGACACTCTGGAAACACCATATATTTT. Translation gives CASSVQGHSGNTIYF.